This T cell receptor beta chain was captured by sequencing in a study of blood T cell repertoires in COVID-19. Sequenced by immunoSEQ multiplex PCR; TCRdb stores in-frame clones only, minus some. The sample records 140,000 to 150,000 clones, 80% to 85% being singletons. The CDR3 runs to 13 residues. Deletions cut 5 bases from V and 7 bases from J, with 11 bases between. Germline CDR1 MGHDK, CDR2 SYGVNS. The material sequenced was peripheral blood. The clonotype comes from a human donor in a cohort sampled during active COVID-19. This sequence joins TRBV25-1 and TRBJ1-4; TRBD1 might be the D (5 bases). Here the CDR3 reads CASSSIRVEKLFF. The CDR3 region has the DNA TGTGCCAGCAGTTCGATCAGGGTTGAAAAACTGTTTTTT.